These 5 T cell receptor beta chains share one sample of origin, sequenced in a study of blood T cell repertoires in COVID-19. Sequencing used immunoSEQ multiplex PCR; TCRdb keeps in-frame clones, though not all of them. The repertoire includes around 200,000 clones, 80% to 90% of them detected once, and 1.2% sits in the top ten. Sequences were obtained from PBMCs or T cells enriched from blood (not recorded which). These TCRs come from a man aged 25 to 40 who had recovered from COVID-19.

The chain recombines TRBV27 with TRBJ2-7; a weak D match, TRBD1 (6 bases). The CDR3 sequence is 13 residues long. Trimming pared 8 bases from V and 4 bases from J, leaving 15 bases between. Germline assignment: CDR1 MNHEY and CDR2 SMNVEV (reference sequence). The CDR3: CASSVPRGYEQYF. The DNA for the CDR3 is TGTGCCAGCTCTGTACCCAGGGGTTACGAGCAGTACTTC.

Here the CDR3 DNA reads TGTGCCAGCAGCGCAGGGAATATCTACAATGAGCAGTTCTTC. It translates to CASSAGNIYNEQFF. The chain links TRBV5-6 to TRBJ2-1, with D possibly TRBD1 on 5 matching bases. Germline V gives CDR1 SGHDT, CDR2 YYEEEE. Trimming stripped 4 bases from V and 3 bases from J, with 11 bases between. There are 14 residues in the CDR3.

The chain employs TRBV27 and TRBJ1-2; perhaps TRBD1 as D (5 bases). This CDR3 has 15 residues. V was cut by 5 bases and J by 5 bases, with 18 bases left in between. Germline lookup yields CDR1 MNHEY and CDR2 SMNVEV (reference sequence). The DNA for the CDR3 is TGTGCCAGCAGTCGTCGGGCAGGGCCTGGGTATGGCTACACCTTC. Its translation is CASSRRAGPGYGYTF.

Here the CDR3 reads CASRLLAGAKNIQYF. The CDR3 nucleotides are TGCGCCAGCCGCCTGCTGGCTGGAGCCAAAAACATTCAGTACTTC. The chain has TRBV5-1 and TRBJ2-4; D gene ambiguous. Germline V gives CDR1 SGHRS, CDR2 YFSETQ. This CDR3 is 15 amino acids long. Trimming cost V 7 bases and J 0 bases, with 14 bases left between them. Supplemented by reference TRBV5-1 and TRBJ2-4, the full variable domain reads KAGVTQTPRYLIKTRGQQVTLSCSPISGHRSVSWYQQTPGQGLQFLFEYFSETQRNKGNFPGRFSGRQFSNSRSEMNVSTLELGDSALYLCASRLLAGAKNIQYFGAGTRLSVL.

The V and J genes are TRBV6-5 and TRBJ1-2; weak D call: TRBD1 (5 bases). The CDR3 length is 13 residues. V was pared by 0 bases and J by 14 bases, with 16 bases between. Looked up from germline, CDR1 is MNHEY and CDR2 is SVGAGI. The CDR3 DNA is TGTGCCAGCAGTTACTCTGCCGGGGGGTCGCGTACCTTC. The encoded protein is CASSYSAGGSRTF.